Below, 5 T cell receptor beta chains from the same sample are listed, as sequenced in a study of a mutant IDH1 vaccine in newly diagnosed glioma. Time point defined: week 11, during vaccination. In the vaccine, a single dose held 300 ug of the mutant IDH1 20-mer peptide, along with topical imiquimod. Some clones are missing from TCRdb's copy, which holds only in-frame ones; the method was immunoSEQ multiplex PCR. Of over 55,000 clones in the sample, 89% were seen once. Their antigens are not known. This material consisted of PBMCs, taken from a glioma patient whose treatment included an IDH1 peptide vaccine. The receptors derive from a man between 40 and 49 years old with glioma.

The chain couples TRBV5-1 to TRBJ1-4; TRBD1 matches at 7 bases. This CDR3 has 15 residues. Germline-derived CDR1 and CDR2 are SGHRS and YFSETQ. The ends lost 4 bases at V and 6 bases at J; junction bases unmatched: 9. The DNA of the CDR3 is TGCGCCAGCAGCCCTACACAGGGGTATGATGAAAAACTGTTTTTT. Translation gives CASSPTQGYDEKLFF. Looking up the rest from reference TRBV5-1 and TRBJ1-4 gives the full variable domain: KAGVTQTPRYLIKTRGQQVTLSCSPISGHRSVSWYQQTPGQGLQFLFEYFSETQRNKGNFPGRFSGRQFSNSRSEMNVSTLELGDSALYLCASSPTQGYDEKLFFGSGTQLSVL.

This clone showed up just a few times. The rearrangement links TRBV5-1 to TRBJ2-3; D uncertain. In germline, CDR1 is SGHRS, CDR2 YFSETQ. The ends were cut back, 0 bases at V and 6 bases at J, with 8 bases in the middle. The length of the CDR3 is 13 residues. Written as DNA, the CDR3 is TGCGCCAGCAGCTTGGCCCCGTGGGATACGCAGTATTTT. This codes for CASSLAPWDTQYF.

This clone was seen only once. The chain joins TRBV5-4 to TRBJ2-1, with D possibly being TRBD2 (6 bases). The CDR3 totals 16 residues. With 4 bases removed from V and 2 bases from J, the gap between germline ends came to 16 bases. The germline V gene has CDR1 SGHNT and CDR2 YYREEE (reference sequence). The CDR3 DNA sequence: TGTGCCAGCAGCCAGGGACTTGCCAGGGCCTACAATGAGCAGTTCTTC. Residues: CASSQGLARAYNEQFF.

V and J are TRBV18 and TRBJ1-1; weak D call: TRBD1 (5 bases). The germline V gene encodes CDR1 KGHSH and CDR2 LQKENI. Trimming left V 5 bases short and J 2 bases short, with 12 bases between. CDR3 size: 14 residues. CDR3: CASSYDSSNTEAFF. The CDR3 DNA reads TGTGCCAGCTCATATGACAGTTCAAACACTGAAGCTTTCTTT. Full variable domain (remainder filled in from reference TRBV18 and TRBJ1-1): NAGVMQNPRHLVRRRGQEARLRCSPMKGHSHVYWYRQLPEEGLKFMVYLQKENIIDESGMPKERFSAEFPKEGPSILRIQQVVRGDSAAYFCASSYDSSNTEAFFGQGTRLTVV.

The rearrangement uses TRBV4-1 and TRBJ1-2; D is unresolved. Deletions cut 0 bases from V and 5 bases from J, with 13 bases between. The length of the CDR3 is 15 residues. Germline values: CDR1 MGHRA, CDR2 YSYEKL. The CDR3 spells CASSQDPIPFYGYTF. DNA for the CDR3: TGCGCCAGCAGCCAAGACCCCATCCCCTTTTATGGCTACACCTTC.